Shown below are 10 T cell receptor beta chains from a single sample sequenced in a study of blood T cell repertoires in COVID-19. Measured with immunoSEQ multiplex PCR; TCRdb has only the in-frame clones, and not every one. Among 170,000 or so clones, 80% to 90% were seen once, and the ten largest hold approximately 2.1%. Sequencing input: peripheral blood. The source of these receptors is a man younger than 35 who had recovered from COVID-19.

The chain has TRBV13 and TRBJ2-3; no clear D. CDR1 is PRHDT and CDR2 is FYEKMQ in the germline V gene (reference sequence). V lost 1 base, J lost 4 bases, and 6 bases lay in between. This CDR3 is built from 13 residues. CDR3 nucleotide sequence: TGTGCCAGCAGCTTAGATCTCGCAGATACGCAGTATTTT. Amino acid sequence: CASSLDLADTQYF.

This clone was recorded a few times. CDR3 sequence: CSASGSVRGHYEQYF. The DNA of the CDR3 is TGCAGTGCTAGTGGGAGTGTCAGGGGACACTACGAGCAGTACTTC. The J gene is TRBJ2-7, the V gene TRBV20-1; D perhaps matches TRBD1 (6 bases). The CDR3 is made up of 15 amino acids. Germline loops: CDR1 DFQATT, CDR2 SNEGSKA (reference sequence). Trimming took off 3 bases at V and 3 bases at J, with 18 bases between the two ends.

This rearrangement joins TRBV29-1 to TRBJ1-1; D is unclear. Per the germline V gene, CDR1 is SQVTM and CDR2 is ANQGSEA. This CDR3 has 14 residues. V shed 0 bases and J shed 10 bases, with 18 bases lying between them. The CDR3 DNA reads TGCAGCGTTGAAGAGATGGGCGTCGGGGATGGAGCTTTCTTT. It is translated as CSVEEMGVGDGAFF. The whole variable domain, remainder taken from reference TRBV29-1 and TRBJ1-1, is SAVISQKPSRDICQRGTSLTIQCQVDSQVTMMFWYRQQPGQSLTLIATANQGSEATYESGFVIDKFPISRPNLTFSTLTVSNMSPEDSSIYLCSVEEMGVGDGAFFGQGTRLTVV.

CDR3 sequence (DNA): TGCGCCAGCGGAGTATCCTATAATTCACCCCTCCACTTT. This sequence encodes CASGVSYNSPLHF. This sequence joins TRBV10-2 and TRBJ1-6; D ambiguous. The V end was cut by 8 bases, the J end by 1 base, with 6 bases between. This CDR3 is built from 13 residues. Germline V gene data show CDR1 as WSHSY and CDR2 as SAAADI.

This chain connects TRBV5-1 to TRBJ2-1; 10 bases are a match to TRBD2. The CDR3 has 19 residues. Germline V gene lookup returns CDR1 SGHRS and CDR2 YFSETQ. The ends lost 4 bases at V and 6 bases at J; junction bases unmatched: 19. CDR3 in DNA: TGCGCCAGCAGCCCTCGTCTGGCCCCCCTAGCGGGAGCTCTCAATGAGCAGTTCTTC. This gives the protein CASSPRLAPLAGALNEQFF. The full variable domain, its missing parts supplied by reference TRBV5-1 and TRBJ2-1, is KAGVTQTPRYLIKTRGQQVTLSCSPISGHRSVSWYQQTPGQGLQFLFEYFSETQRNKGNFPGRFSGRQFSNSRSEMNVSTLELGDSALYLCASSPRLAPLAGALNEQFFGPGTRLTVL.

CDR3 nucleotide sequence: TGTGCCAGCTTCAGGGACACCGGGGAGCTGTTTTTT. Protein: CASFRDTGELFF. The chain carries TRBV5-8 and TRBJ2-2; D possibly corresponds to TRBD1 (5 bases). The V gene's germline CDR1 is SGHTS and CDR2 YDEGEE. V lost 7 bases and J lost 3, with 7 bases in between. This CDR3 has 12 residues.

V gene TRBV3-1 (or the pseudogene TRBV3-2) combines with J gene TRBJ2-4; 7 bases are shared with TRBD2. The V gene's germline CDR1 is LGHDT and CDR2 YNNKEL (reference sequence). This CDR3 is 13 amino acids long. V gave up 8 bases and J gave up 1 base; unmatched junction bases: 2. The CDR3 DNA sequence: TGTGCCAGCGCGGGAGAGGCCAAAAACATTCAGTACTTC. It codes for CASAGEAKNIQYF.

The chain employs TRBV15 and TRBJ1-5, with D possibly being TRBD1 (5 bases). Between the trimmed V and J ends, which lost 5 bases and 5 bases, there was a span of 19 bases. Germline assignment: CDR1 LNHNV and CDR2 YYDKDF (reference sequence). This CDR3 is built from 16 residues. This chain's CDR3 is CATSLFAGQGDQPQHF. The CDR3 DNA follows: TGTGCCACCAGCTTGTTTGCTGGCCAGGGCGATCAGCCCCAGCATTTT.

The genes are TRBV15 and TRBJ2-1; 13 positions agree with TRBD2. Germline CDR1 and CDR2: LNHNV and YYDKDF (reference sequence). The length of the CDR3 is 20 residues. The trim removed 0 bases at V and 7 bases at J, leaving 15 bases unmatched. The CDR3 nucleotides read TGTGCCACCAGCAGAGATCGTGGACTAGCGGGAGCAAGGTCACAAAATGAGCAGTTCTTC. The encoded protein is CATSRDRGLAGARSQNEQFF.

This rearrangement joins TRBV5-1 to TRBJ2-5, with 11 bases lining up with TRBD2. Germline assignment: CDR1 SGHRS and CDR2 YFSETQ. The CDR3 runs to 16 residues. The ends lost 0 bases at V and 4 bases at J; junction bases unmatched: 5. Here the CDR3 reads CASSLAGSGRGETQYF. The CDR3 DNA sequence: TGCGCCAGCAGCTTGGCGGGTAGCGGGAGGGGAGAGACCCAGTACTTC.